This record looks at one TCR beta chain sequence and its context. Beta-chain TCR CDR3 regions were amplified from RNA transcripts. The first round was an RT-PCR with HTBI primers, and the second round was a multiplex PCR. TCRdb passed the multiplex PCR reads through MiXCR, listing each CDR3 protein once. The sample includes over 40,000 distinct CDR3 sequences, around 48% of them seen just once. This CDR3 contains 14 residues. Trimming removed 6 bases at V and 4 bases at J, with 10 bases between. Per germline, CDR1 LNHDA and CDR2 SQIVND (reference sequence). This entry comes from a study of Graves' ophthalmopathy and Graves' hyperthyroidism.

The source is an adult man with Graves' ophthalmopathy. V gene TRBV19 combines with J gene TRBJ1-6; D might be TRBD1 (5 bases). Material for sequencing was peripheral blood. This CDR3 reads CASRAGEYNSPLHF. DNA of the CDR3: TGTGCCAGTAGGGCGGGGGAGTATAATTCACCCCTCCACTTT.